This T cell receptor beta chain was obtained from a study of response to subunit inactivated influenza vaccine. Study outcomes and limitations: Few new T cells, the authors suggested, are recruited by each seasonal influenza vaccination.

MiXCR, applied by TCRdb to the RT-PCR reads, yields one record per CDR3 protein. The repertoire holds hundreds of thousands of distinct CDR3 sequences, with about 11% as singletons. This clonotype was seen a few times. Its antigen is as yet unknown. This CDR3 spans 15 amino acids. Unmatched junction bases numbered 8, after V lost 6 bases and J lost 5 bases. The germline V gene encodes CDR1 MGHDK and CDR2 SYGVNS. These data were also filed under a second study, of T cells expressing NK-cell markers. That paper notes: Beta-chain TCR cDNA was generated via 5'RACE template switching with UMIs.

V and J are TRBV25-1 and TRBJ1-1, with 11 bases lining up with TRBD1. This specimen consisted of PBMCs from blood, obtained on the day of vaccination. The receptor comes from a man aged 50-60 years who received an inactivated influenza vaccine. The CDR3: CASSKDRGRGTEAFF. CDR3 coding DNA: TGTGCCAGCAGCAAGGACAGGGGGCGCGGAACTGAAGCTTTCTTT.